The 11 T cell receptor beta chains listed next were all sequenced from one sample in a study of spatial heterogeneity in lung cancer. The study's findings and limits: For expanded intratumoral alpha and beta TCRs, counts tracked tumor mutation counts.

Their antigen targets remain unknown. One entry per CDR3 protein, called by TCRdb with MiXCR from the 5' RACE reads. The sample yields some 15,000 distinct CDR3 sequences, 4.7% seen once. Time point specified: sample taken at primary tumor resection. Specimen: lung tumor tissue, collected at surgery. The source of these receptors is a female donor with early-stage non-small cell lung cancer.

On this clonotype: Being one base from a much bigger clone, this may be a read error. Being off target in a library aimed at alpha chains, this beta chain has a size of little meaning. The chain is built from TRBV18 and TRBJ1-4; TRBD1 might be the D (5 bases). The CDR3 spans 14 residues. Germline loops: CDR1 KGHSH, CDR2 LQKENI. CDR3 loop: CASSPQAPNEKLFF. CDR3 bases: TGTGCCAGCTCCCCACAGGCACCTAATGAAAAACTGTTTTTT.

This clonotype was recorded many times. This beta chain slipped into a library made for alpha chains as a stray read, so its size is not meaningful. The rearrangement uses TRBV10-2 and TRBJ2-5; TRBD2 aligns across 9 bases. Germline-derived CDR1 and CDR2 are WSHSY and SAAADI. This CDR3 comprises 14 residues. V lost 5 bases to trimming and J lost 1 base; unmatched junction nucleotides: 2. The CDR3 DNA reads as TGCGCCAGCAGTCGCGGGGGGGTCCAAGAGACCCAGTACTTC. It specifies CASSRGGVQETQYF.

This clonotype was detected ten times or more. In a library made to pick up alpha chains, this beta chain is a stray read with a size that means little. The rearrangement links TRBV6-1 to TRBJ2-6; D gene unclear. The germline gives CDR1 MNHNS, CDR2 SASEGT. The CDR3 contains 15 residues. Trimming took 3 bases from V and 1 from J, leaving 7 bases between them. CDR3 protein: CASSDRGSGANVLTF. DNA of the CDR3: TGTGCCAGCAGTGATCGTGGGTCTGGGGCCAACGTCCTGACTTTC.

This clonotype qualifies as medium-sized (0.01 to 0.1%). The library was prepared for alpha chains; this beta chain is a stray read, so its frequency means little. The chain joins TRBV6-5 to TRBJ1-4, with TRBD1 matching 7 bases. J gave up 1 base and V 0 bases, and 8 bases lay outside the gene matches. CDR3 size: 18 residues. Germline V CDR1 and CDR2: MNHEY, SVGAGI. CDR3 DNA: TGTGCCAGCAGTTACTCGGGGGCAGGGGGTGAAACTAATGAAAAACTGTTTTTT. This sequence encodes CASSYSGAGGETNEKLFF.

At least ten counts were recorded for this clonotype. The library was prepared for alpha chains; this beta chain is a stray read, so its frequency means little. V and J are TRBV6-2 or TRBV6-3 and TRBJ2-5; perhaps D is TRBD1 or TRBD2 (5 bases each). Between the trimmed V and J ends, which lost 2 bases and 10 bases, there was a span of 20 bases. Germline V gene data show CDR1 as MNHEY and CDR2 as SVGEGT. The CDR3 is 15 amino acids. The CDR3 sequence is CASSYSTALRGSQYF. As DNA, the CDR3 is TGTGCCAGCAGTTACAGCACGGCGCTTCGGGGCAGCCAGTACTTC.

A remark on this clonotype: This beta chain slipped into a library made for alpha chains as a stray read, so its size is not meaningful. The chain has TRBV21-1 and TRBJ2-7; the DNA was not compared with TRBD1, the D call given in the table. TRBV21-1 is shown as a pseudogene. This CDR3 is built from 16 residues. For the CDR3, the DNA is TGTGCCAGCAGCATAAAATCCCGACCCCCTTCTAGGGAGCAGTACTTC. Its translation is CASSIKSRPPSREQYF.

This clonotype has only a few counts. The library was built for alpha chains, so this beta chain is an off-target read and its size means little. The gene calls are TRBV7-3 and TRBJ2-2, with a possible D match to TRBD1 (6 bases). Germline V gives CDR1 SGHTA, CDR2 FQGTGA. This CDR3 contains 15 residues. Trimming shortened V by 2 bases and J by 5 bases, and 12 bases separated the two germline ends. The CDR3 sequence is CASSLGQRGTGELFF. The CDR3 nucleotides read TGTGCCAGCAGCTTAGGCCAGAGGGGGACCGGGGAGCTGTTTTTT.

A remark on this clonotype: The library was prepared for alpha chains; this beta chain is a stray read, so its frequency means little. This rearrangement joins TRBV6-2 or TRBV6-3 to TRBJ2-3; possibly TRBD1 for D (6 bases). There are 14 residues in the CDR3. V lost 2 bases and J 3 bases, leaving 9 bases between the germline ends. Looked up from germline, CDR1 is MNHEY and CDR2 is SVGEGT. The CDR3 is CASSYGQTTDTQYF. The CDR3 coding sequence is TGTGCCAGCAGTTACGGACAGACGACAGATACGCAGTATTTT.

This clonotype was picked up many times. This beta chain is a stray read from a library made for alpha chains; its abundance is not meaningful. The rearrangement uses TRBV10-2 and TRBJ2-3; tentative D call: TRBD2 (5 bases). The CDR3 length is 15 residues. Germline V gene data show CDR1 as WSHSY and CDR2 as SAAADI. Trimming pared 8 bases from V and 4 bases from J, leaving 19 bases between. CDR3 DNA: TGCGCCAGCTGGCCAGGAGGCGCCAGGCCAGATACGCAGTATTTT. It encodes CASWPGGARPDTQYF.

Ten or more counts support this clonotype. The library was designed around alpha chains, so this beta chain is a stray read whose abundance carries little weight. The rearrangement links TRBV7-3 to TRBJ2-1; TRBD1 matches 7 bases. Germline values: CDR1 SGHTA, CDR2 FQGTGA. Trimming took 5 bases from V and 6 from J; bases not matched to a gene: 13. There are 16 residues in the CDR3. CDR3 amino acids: CASSPLDREGINEQFF. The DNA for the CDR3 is TGTGCCAGCAGCCCCCTTGACAGGGAAGGTATCAATGAGCAGTTCTTC.

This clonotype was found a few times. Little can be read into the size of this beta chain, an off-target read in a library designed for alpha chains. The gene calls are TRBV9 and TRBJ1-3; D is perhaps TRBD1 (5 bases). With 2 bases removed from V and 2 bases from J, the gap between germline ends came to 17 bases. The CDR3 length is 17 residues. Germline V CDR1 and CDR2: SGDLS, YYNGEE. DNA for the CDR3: TGTGCCAGCAGCGTTCGGGACGCTCCGACGGCTGGAAACACCATATATTTT. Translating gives CASSVRDAPTAGNTIYF. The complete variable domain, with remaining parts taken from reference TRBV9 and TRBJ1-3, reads DSGVTQTPKHLITATGQRVTLRCSPRSGDLSVYWYQQSLDQGLQFLIQYYNGEERAKGNILERFSAQQFPDLHSELNLSSLELGDSALYFCASSVRDAPTAGNTIYFGEGSWLTVV.